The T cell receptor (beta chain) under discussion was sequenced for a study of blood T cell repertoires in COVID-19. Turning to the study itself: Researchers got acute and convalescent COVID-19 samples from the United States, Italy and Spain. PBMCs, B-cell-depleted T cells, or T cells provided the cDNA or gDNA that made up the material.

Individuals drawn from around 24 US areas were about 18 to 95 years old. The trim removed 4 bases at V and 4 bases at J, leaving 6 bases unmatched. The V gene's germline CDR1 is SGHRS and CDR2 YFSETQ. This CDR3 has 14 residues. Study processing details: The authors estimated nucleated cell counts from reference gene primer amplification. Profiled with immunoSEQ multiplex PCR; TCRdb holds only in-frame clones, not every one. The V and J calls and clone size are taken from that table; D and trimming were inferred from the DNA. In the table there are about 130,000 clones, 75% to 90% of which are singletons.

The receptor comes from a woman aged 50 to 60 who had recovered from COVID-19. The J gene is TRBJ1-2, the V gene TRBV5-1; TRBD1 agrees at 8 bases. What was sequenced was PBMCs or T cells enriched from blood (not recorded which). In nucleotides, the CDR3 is TGCGCCAGCAGCCCGGGACAGGAACTCTATGGCTACACCTTC. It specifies CASSPGQELYGYTF.